This entry lists 27 T cell receptor beta chains sequenced from one sample in a study of shared clonotypes between healthy human individuals. Profiled with immunoSEQ multiplex PCR; TCRdb holds only in-frame clones, not every one. The sample has 200,000 to 250,000 clones, approximately 65% seen once. Specimen: memory CD4+ T cells sorted from blood. Regarding subset: CD45RA-negative fraction. These receptor sequences come from a man aged 25 to 40 in good health.

CDR3 nucleotide sequence: TGTGCCAGCAGAGGGGACTTCCAAGAGACCCAGTACTTC. Amino acids: CASRGDFQETQYF. The chain has TRBV2 and TRBJ2-5; D is perhaps TRBD2 (6 bases). V shed 6 bases and J shed 1 base, with 9 bases lying between them. The CDR3 is made up of 13 amino acids. The germline V gene has CDR1 SNHLY and CDR2 FYNNEI. Full variable domain (missing parts from reference TRBV2 and TRBJ2-5): EPEVTQTPSHQVTQMGQEVILRCVPISNHLYFYWYRQILGQKVEFLVSFYNNEISEKSEIFDDQFSVERPDGSNFTLKIRSTKLEDSAMYFCASRGDFQETQYFGPGTRLLVL.

This chain connects TRBV7-6 to TRBJ2-3; D is ambiguous. V lost 3 bases and J lost 0, with 4 bases in between. The CDR3 sequence is 13 residues long. Germline loops: CDR1 SGHVS, CDR2 FNYEAQ. This CDR3 reads CASSLKSTDTQYF. The DNA for the CDR3 is TGTGCCAGCAGCTTGAAAAGCACAGATACGCAGTATTTT.

The chain recombines TRBV10-3 with TRBJ2-7; D may be TRBD1 (6 bases). Germline loops: CDR1 ENHRY, CDR2 SYGVKD. The V end was cut by 6 bases, the J end by 10 bases, with 16 bases between. The CDR3 runs 12 residues. CDR3 coding DNA: TGTGCCATCAGAGCCCCCGGGACACTTCAGTACTTC. Translating gives CAIRAPGTLQYF.

V and J are TRBV15 and TRBJ2-7; 9 bases are shared with TRBD1. The CDR3 has 15 residues. The junction had 4 bases not matched to a gene; V was cut back by 0 bases and J by 4 bases. Germline V gene data show CDR1 as LNHNV and CDR2 as YYDKDF (reference sequence). CDR3 nucleotide sequence: TGTGCCACCAGCAGAGAACCGGGACAGGGATACGAGCAGTACTTC. As protein: CATSREPGQGYEQYF.

The chain employs TRBV27 and TRBJ2-3; D unresolved. This CDR3 is 13 amino acids long. The germline gives CDR1 MNHEY, CDR2 SMNVEV (reference sequence). V dropped 3 bases and J dropped 4 bases, with 8 bases sitting between them. CDR3: CASSFGRPDTQYF. CDR3 sequence (DNA): TGTGCCAGCAGTTTCGGCAGGCCAGATACGCAGTATTTT.

The chain carries TRBV27 and TRBJ2-2; D gene unclear. CDR1 is MNHEY, CDR2 SMNVEV, per germline (reference sequence). The V end lost 7 bases, the J end lost 1 base, and 10 bases lay between the germline ends. This CDR3 is 14 amino acids long. In nucleotides, the CDR3 is TGTGCCAGCACAAGGGCCCTGAACACCGGGGAGCTGTTTTTT. This translates into CASTRALNTGELFF.

The chain links TRBV14 to TRBJ2-5; 10 bases are a match to TRBD2. The CDR3 runs 16 residues. Trimming removed 6 bases from V and 5 bases from J; junction bases left unmatched: 12. CDR1 is SGHDN, CDR2 FVKESK, per germline. CDR3 region: CASSPLAGTHWETQYF. For the CDR3, the DNA is TGTGCCAGCAGTCCACTAGCGGGAACCCATTGGGAGACCCAGTACTTC.

The rearrangement joins TRBV7-2 to TRBJ2-7, with a tentative D call TRBD2 (6 bases). The V gene's germline CDR1 is SGHTA and CDR2 FQGNSA. The CDR3 is 15 residues long. V was cut by 0 bases and J by 3 bases, with 12 bases left in between. The CDR3 loop is CASSLAGGHIYEQYF. In DNA, the CDR3 is TGTGCCAGCAGCTTAGCGGGAGGCCACATCTACGAGCAGTACTTC.

This clone has a count of ten or more. V gene TRBV27 combines with J gene TRBJ2-5; D ambiguous. This CDR3 comprises 16 residues. Germline V gene sequence: CDR1 MNHEY, CDR2 SMNVEV (reference sequence). Between the trimmed V and J ends, which lost 5 bases and 5 bases, there was a span of 21 bases. The CDR3 DNA follows: TGTGCCAGCAGTACGCGACCGTGGGCACAGAGGGAGACCCAGTACTTC. Translation gives CASSTRPWAQRETQYF.

The chain uses TRBV19 and TRBJ2-1, with 8 bases fitting TRBD1. CDR1 and CDR2 from the germline V gene are LNHDA and SQIVND (reference sequence). Trimming took 3 bases from V and 6 from J; bases not matched to a gene: 7. The CDR3 spans 15 residues. Here the CDR3 DNA reads TGTGCCAGTAGTATTATCTGGACAGGGAGCAATGAGCAGTTCTTC. This codes for CASSIIWTGSNEQFF. Using reference TRBV19 and TRBJ2-1 for the parts outside the CDR3, the full variable domain is DGGITQSPKYLFRKEGQNVTLSCEQNLNHDAMYWYRQDPGQGLRLIYYSQIVNDFQKGDIAEGYSVSREKKESFPLTVTSAQKNPTAFYLCASSIIWTGSNEQFFGPGTRLTVL.

The chain carries TRBV19 and TRBJ2-3; unclear D gene. Trimming removed 5 bases at V and 3 bases at J, with 6 bases between. This CDR3 spans 12 amino acids. Germline CDR1 and CDR2: LNHDA and SQIVND (reference sequence). The CDR3 is CASSAFTDTQYF. The CDR3 DNA reads as TGTGCCAGTAGTGCGTTTACAGATACGCAGTATTTT.

The chain links TRBV7-3 to TRBJ2-3; tentative D call: TRBD2 (6 bases). Trimming pared 1 base from V and 2 bases from J, leaving 7 bases between. Germline V gene lookup returns CDR1 SGHTA and CDR2 FQGTGA. CDR3 size: 14 residues. In DNA form, the CDR3 reads TGTGCCAGCAGCTTAAGGACTAACACAGATACGCAGTATTTT. It specifies CASSLRTNTDTQYF. The variable domain in full, completed from reference TRBV7-3 and TRBJ2-3, reads GAGVSQTPSNKVTEKGKYVELRCDPISGHTALYWYRQSLGQGPEFLIYFQGTGAADDSGLPNDRFFAVRPEGSVSTLKIQRTERGDSAVYLCASSLRTNTDTQYFGPGTRLTVL.

The chain couples TRBV7-8 to TRBJ1-2; TRBD1 matches at 10 bases. The germline V gene has CDR1 SGHVS and CDR2 FQNEAQ. CDR3 length equals 19 residues. V lost 5 bases to trimming and J lost 1 base; unmatched junction nucleotides: 16. CDR3 in amino acids: CASSPRKDRGSVRNYGYTF. For the CDR3, the DNA is TGTGCCAGCAGCCCCAGGAAGGACAGGGGGAGCGTTCGTAACTATGGCTACACCTTC. The full variable domain, its missing parts supplied by reference TRBV7-8 and TRBJ1-2, is GAGVSQSPRYKVAKRGQDVALRCDPISGHVSLFWYQQALGQGPEFLTYFQNEAQLDKSGLPSDRFFAERPEGSVSTLKIQRTQQEDSAVYLCASSPRKDRGSVRNYGYTFGSGTRLTVV.

The chain uses TRBV9 and TRBJ1-3; the match to TRBD1 covers 8 bases. V lost 4 bases to trimming and J lost 0 bases; unmatched junction nucleotides: 9. The CDR3 extends over 17 amino acids. Germline lookup yields CDR1 SGDLS and CDR2 YYNGEE. The CDR3 spells CASSTSAGQASGNTIYF. In DNA form, the CDR3 reads TGTGCCAGCAGCACGTCCGCGGGACAGGCCTCTGGAAACACCATATATTTT.

The CDR3 DNA follows: TGTGCCAGCAGCCCGTCCACGTCTGTTATGAACACTGAAGCTTTCTTT. Translation gives CASSPSTSVMNTEAFF. The chain uses TRBV7-6 and TRBJ1-1; D remains unclear. CDR1 is SGHVS, CDR2 FNYEAQ, per germline. Trimming shortened V by 5 bases and J by 0 bases, and 16 bases separated the two germline ends. The CDR3 runs 16 residues. The full variable domain, in which reference TRBV7-6 and TRBJ1-1 provide the parts outside the CDR3, is GAGVSQSPRYKVTKRGQDVALRCDPISGHVSLYWYRQALGQGPEFLTYFNYEAQQDKSGLPNDRFSAERPEGSISTLTIQRTEQRDSAMYRCASSPSTSVMNTEAFFGQGTRLTVV.

This clone is a singleton in its sample. This chain links TRBV7-8 with TRBJ1-5; tentative D call: TRBD1 (6 bases). The CDR3 is 14 residues long. V lost 4 bases and J lost 4, with 11 bases in between. Germline V gene sequence: CDR1 SGHVS, CDR2 FQNEAQ. This chain's CDR3 is CASSSGTHNQPQHF. The CDR3 nucleotides are TGTGCCAGCAGCTCCGGGACACATAATCAGCCCCAGCATTTT.

The rearrangement joins TRBV7-2 to TRBJ2-7; no firm D call. The CDR3 is 14 residues long. Trimming shortened V by 1 base and J by 2 bases, and 9 bases separated the two germline ends. Germline CDR1 SGHTA, CDR2 FQGNSA. The CDR3 protein is CASSLEWEPYEQYF. The CDR3 bases are TGTGCCAGCAGCTTAGAGTGGGAACCCTACGAGCAGTACTTC.

This clone was counted only a few times. This rearrangement joins TRBV5-1 to TRBJ2-7; 9 nucleotides agree with TRBD1. Germline CDR1 and CDR2: SGHRS and YFSETQ. V lost 4 bases, J lost 0 bases, and 5 bases stayed unmatched. This CDR3 contains 15 residues. As DNA, the CDR3 is TGCGCCAGCAGCGAAGGGACAGGGAGCTCCTACGAGCAGTACTTC. Translating it yields CASSEGTGSSYEQYF.

This clone was detected only a few times. The chain joins TRBV5-1 to TRBJ2-1; 9 bases are shared with TRBD2. The junction had 5 bases not matched to a gene; V was cut back by 8 bases and J by 2 bases. CDR3 size: 14 residues. Germline values: CDR1 SGHRS, CDR2 YFSETQ. Here the CDR3 reads CASMREGAYNEQFF. In nucleotides, the CDR3 is TGCGCCAGTATGCGGGAGGGTGCCTACAATGAGCAGTTCTTC.

For this clone: Additional DNA sequences in this sample encode the identical CDR3. The chain carries TRBV28 and TRBJ1-5; 9 bases line up with TRBD1. Germline CDR1 and CDR2: MDHEN and SYDVKM. The V and J ends lost 7 bases and 4 bases, in that order; junction bases with no gene match: 2. The CDR3 sequence is 13 residues long. CDR3: CASKDRGNQPQHF. CDR3 DNA sequence: TGTGCCAGCAAGGACAGGGGAAATCAGCCCCAGCATTTT.

This clone has only a few counts. This chain links TRBV11-2 with TRBJ2-1, with 7 bases identical to TRBD1. Germline trimming cut 5 bases from V and 3 bases from J; bases unmatched to any gene: 4. The CDR3 is 14 amino acids. Germline CDR1 SGHAT, CDR2 FQNNGV. DNA for the CDR3: TGTGCCAGCAGCCAACAGGGGTACTACAATGAGCAGTTCTTC. It codes for CASSQQGYYNEQFF.

V gene TRBV6-6 combines with J gene TRBJ2-2; D may be TRBD1 (6 bases). Trimming left V 8 bases short and J 6 bases short, with 16 bases between. The CDR3 length is 14 residues. Germline CDR1 MNHNY, CDR2 SVGAGI (reference sequence). CDR3 nucleotide sequence: TGTGCCAGCGGAAGAAGCAGGGGTTCCGGGGAGCTGTTTTTT. It translates to CASGRSRGSGELFF.

This clone appeared a few times. This chain joins TRBV6-5 and TRBJ2-6; D not resolved. The germline V gene encodes CDR1 MNHEY and CDR2 SVGAGI. Trimming removed 5 bases from V and 4 bases from J, with 6 bases in between. There are 13 residues in the CDR3. CDR3 bases: TGTGCCAGCAGTCAATGGGGGGCCAACGTCCTGACTTTC. Translation gives CASSQWGANVLTF.

The chain combines TRBV2 with TRBJ2-5; D is perhaps TRBD2 (6 bases). The CDR3 runs 15 residues. Trimming took 7 bases from V and 4 from J, leaving 19 bases between them. In germline, CDR1 is SNHLY, CDR2 FYNNEI. This chain's CDR3 is CASKQVTGARETQYF. CDR3 nucleotide sequence: TGTGCCAGCAAGCAAGTAACGGGAGCCCGAGAGACCCAGTACTTC.

This clone showed up just a few times. This rearrangement joins TRBV5-1 to TRBJ2-1; 14 bases are shared with TRBD2. The CDR3 consists of 18 residues. Germline-derived CDR1 and CDR2 are SGHRS and YFSETQ. Trimming took 3 bases from V and 4 from J; bases not matched to a gene: 9. For the CDR3, the DNA is TGCGCCAGCAGCTGGGCGGGACTAGCGGGAGTCGCGTACAATGAGCAGTTCTTC. It is translated as CASSWAGLAGVAYNEQFF. The variable domain in full, completed from reference TRBV5-1 and TRBJ2-1, reads KAGVTQTPRYLIKTRGQQVTLSCSPISGHRSVSWYQQTPGQGLQFLFEYFSETQRNKGNFPGRFSGRQFSNSRSEMNVSTLELGDSALYLCASSWAGLAGVAYNEQFFGPGTRLTVL.

The chain carries TRBV7-9 and TRBJ2-3, with D perhaps matching TRBD1 or TRBD2 (6 bases each). V was clipped by 1 base and J by 6 bases, with 23 bases between them. Looked up from germline, CDR1 is SEHNR and CDR2 is FQNEAQ (reference sequence). This CDR3 region has 18 residues. CDR3 region: CASSLGVGGLVVRDTQYF. In DNA, the CDR3 is TGTGCCAGCAGCTTAGGGGTCGGGGGCCTCGTCGTCCGGGATACGCAGTATTTT. The full variable domain, completed using reference TRBV7-9 and TRBJ2-3, is DTGVSQNPRHKITKRGQNVTFRCDPISEHNRLYWYRQTLGQGPEFLTYFQNEAQLEKSRLLSDRFSAERPKGSFSTLEIQRTEQGDSAMYLCASSLGVGGLVVRDTQYFGPGTRLTVL.

V and J are TRBV18 and TRBJ2-7, with TRBD2 matching over 13 bases. The germline V gene encodes CDR1 KGHSH and CDR2 LQKENI. V lost 4 bases and J lost 1; bases outside the gene matches: 13. There are 19 residues in the CDR3. The CDR3 loop reads CASSLYRLAGGQRSYEQYF. In DNA form, the CDR3 reads TGTGCCAGCTCACTTTACCGACTAGCGGGAGGTCAGCGGTCCTACGAGCAGTACTTC.